This record looks at one TCR beta chain sequence and its context. Its antigen is still unknown. This specimen comes from a study of radiotherapy plus CTLA-4 blockade in lung cancer. Study summary: Disease control reached more than 30%, with objective responses in over 15%.

Focal radiation plus CTLA-4 blockade with ipilimumab was given to patients with chemo-refractory metastatic non-small-cell lung cancer. The method was immunoSEQ multiplex PCR; TCRdb's version includes in-frame clones alone and lacks a portion of them. Of about 49,000 clones listed, around nine tenths are singletons. Study observations and caveats: Tumor-origin TCR clones grew in blood after radiotherapy plus ipilimumab. Early clonal dynamics of blood T cells, together with interferon-beta, were reported as the best response predictor.

The source of this sequence is a human donor with non-small cell lung cancer whose response to radiotherapy plus ipilimumab could not be evaluated. The sample consisted of peripheral blood, taken from a patient treated with radiotherapy plus ipilimumab.

The CDR3 sequence: CASSRLAGGYNEQFF. DNA for the CDR3: TGTGCCAGCAGTCGACTAGCGGGAGGGTACAATGAGCAGTTCTTC. The gene calls are TRBV28 and TRBJ2-1, with 14 bases that match TRBD2. The length of the CDR3 is 15 residues. The ends lost 5 bases at V and 4 bases at J; junction bases unmatched: 1. The germline CDR1 and CDR2 sequences are MDHEN and SYDVKM.